The T cell receptor beta chain described here comes from a study of beta chain features in type 1 diabetes. Study results and limitations: Healthy donors had naive, central memory and Treg TCRB repertoires that appeared less similar than those seen among patients.

The study reverse transcribed the entire isolated RNA, so it sequenced expressed TCRB transcripts. Sequenced by immunoSEQ multiplex PCR; TCRdb stores in-frame clones only, minus some. Of about 900,000 clones detected, 17% appear once; the ten largest clones hold 0.02% to 0.025%. In regard to this clone: What it binds is not known.

Trimming removed 10 bases at V and 3 bases at J, with 19 bases between. The V gene's germline CDR1 is MDHEN and CDR2 SYDVKM. This CDR3 contains 14 residues. V usage is TRBV28 and J usage is TRBJ2-7, with D perhaps TRBD2 (8 bases). The sequencing input was naive CD4+ T cells from blood. This TCR was recovered from a woman between 18 and 29 years old in good health. As DNA, the CDR3 is TGTGCCATAACGACAGGGACTAGAAACTACGAGCAGTACTTC. It encodes CAITTGTRNYEQYF.